Below are 14 T cell receptor beta chains sequenced from a single sample in a study of T cell responses to AZD1222 COVID-19 vaccine. TCRdb's copy holds only in-frame clones and misses some; the assay was immunoSEQ multiplex PCR. The table shows approximately 89,000 clones, with just over 85% occurring only once. Sample: peripheral blood, taken 28 days after the second AZD1222 dose. The receptors here all came from an adult who received the AZD1222 COVID-19 vaccine.

This sequence joins TRBV9 and TRBJ2-1; D unresolved. Trimming left V 4 bases short and J 2 bases short, with 10 bases between. Germline assignment: CDR1 SGDLS and CDR2 YYNGEE. The CDR3 is made up of 14 amino acids. The CDR3, as DNA: TGTGCCAGCAGCCTGATAGGTGCCTACAATGAGCAGTTCTTC. Translating it yields CASSLIGAYNEQFF.

The chain links TRBV2 to TRBJ1-5; perhaps TRBD1 as D (6 bases). Deletions cut 6 bases from V and 5 bases from J, with 17 bases between. CDR1 is SNHLY and CDR2 is FYNNEI in the germline V gene. The CDR3 is 15 residues long. The CDR3 loop is CASSPSTGRYQPQHF. The CDR3 DNA reads as TGTGCCAGCAGCCCTAGCACAGGGAGGTATCAGCCCCAGCATTTT.

The CDR3 here is CASSDSRGVNEKLFF. The CDR3 DNA reads TGTGCCAGCAGTGACTCACGGGGCGTTAATGAAAAACTGTTTTTT. This chain connects TRBV25-1 to TRBJ1-4; possibly TRBD1 for D (5 bases). The CDR3 contains 15 residues. Germline CDR1 reads MGHDK; CDR2 reads SYGVNS. The germline V and J ends were trimmed by 3 bases and 4 bases, with 12 bases remaining between them.

The chain has TRBV6-5 and TRBJ1-1, with TRBD1 identical over 12 bases. The length of the CDR3 is 15 residues. CDR1 and CDR2 from the germline V gene are MNHEY and SVGAGI. J was trimmed by 5 bases and V by 6 bases; bases with no gene match: 7. CDR3 nucleotides: TGTGCCAGCAGCCCGGGACAGGGGGCGCGGACTGAAGCTTTCTTT. Amino acid sequence: CASSPGQGARTEAFF.

This clone was seen just once. The V call is TRBV27, the J call TRBJ2-7; 13 nucleotides match TRBD2. CDR1 MNHEY and CDR2 SMNVEV come from the germline V gene (reference sequence). V lost 3 bases, J lost 6 bases, and 2 bases stayed unmatched. This CDR3 is built from 14 residues. This CDR3 reads CASSFGLAGVEQYF. DNA of the CDR3: TGTGCCAGCAGTTTCGGACTAGCGGGAGTCGAGCAGTACTTC.

The chain carries TRBV10-3 and TRBJ2-1; 11 bases align to TRBD1. J lost 6 bases, V lost 9 bases, and 4 bases had no gene match. This CDR3 is built from 13 residues. The V gene's germline CDR1 is ENHRY and CDR2 SYGVKD. In DNA, the CDR3 is TGTGCCATATCCGGGACAGGGGGCAATGAGCAGTTCTTC. This translates into CAISGTGGNEQFF.

This clone appeared once. V is TRBV30 and J is TRBJ2-3; 7 nucleotides line up with TRBD2. Germline values: CDR1 GTSNPN, CDR2 SVGIG (reference sequence). V gave up 5 bases and J gave up 1 base; unmatched junction bases: 3. The CDR3 totals 13 residues. The CDR3 coding sequence is TGTGCCTGGGTGCTAGCGGGCACAGATACGCAGTATTTT. The encoded protein is CAWVLAGTDTQYF.

This clone was seen a handful of times. The same CDR3 can be traced to other DNA sequences in this sample. The chain uses TRBV5-1 and TRBJ2-7; D is unresolved. This CDR3 spans 12 amino acids. CDR1 is SGHRS and CDR2 is YFSETQ in the germline V gene. Trimming took 0 bases from V and 3 from J, leaving 4 bases between them. Written as DNA, the CDR3 is TGCGCCAGCAGCTTGGGTGGCTACGAGCAGTACTTC. It codes for CASSLGGYEQYF.

The rearrangement links TRBV6-5 to TRBJ2-7; TRBD2 matches at 10 bases. The CDR3 length is 14 residues. Losses at the gene ends were 6 bases for V and 2 bases for J; bases not matched to a gene: 4. CDR1 is MNHEY, CDR2 SVGAGI, per germline. The CDR3 here is CASRPSGSPYEQYF. CDR3 coding DNA: TGTGCCAGCAGGCCTAGCGGGAGTCCCTACGAGCAGTACTTC.

This clone was counted once. V usage is TRBV28 and J usage is TRBJ2-2; D is uncertain. Germline CDR1 MDHEN, CDR2 SYDVKM. The CDR3 runs to 14 residues. Trimming cost V 5 bases and J 4 bases, with 11 bases left between them. The CDR3 sequence is CASSRRIATGELFF. CDR3 bases: TGTGCCAGCAGTCGACGGATTGCCACCGGGGAGCTGTTTTTT.

The chain joins TRBV28 to TRBJ1-1, with D perhaps TRBD1 (6 bases). The CDR3 is 14 amino acids. Trimming stripped 5 bases from V and 4 bases from J, with 14 bases between. Germline-derived CDR1 and CDR2 are MDHEN and SYDVKM. In nucleotides, the CDR3 is TGTGCCAGCAGTCAAGGGGGTAGTGGCACTGAAGCTTTCTTT. Encoded protein: CASSQGGSGTEAFF.

The V call is TRBV6-5, the J call TRBJ2-4, with a tentative D call TRBD2 (5 bases). Germline values: CDR1 MNHEY, CDR2 SVGAGI. The CDR3 spans 15 residues. V lost 0 bases and J lost 0, with 6 bases in between. CDR3 protein: CASSYSRAAKNIQYF. The CDR3 DNA follows: TGTGCCAGCAGTTACTCGAGGGCAGCCAAAAACATTCAGTACTTC.

This chain links TRBV4-3 with TRBJ2-7; TRBD2 matches 11 bases. This CDR3 is 18 amino acids long. The V segment lost 0 bases and the J segment 1 base; nucleotides outside the gene matches: 8. Germline V gene lookup returns CDR1 LGHNA and CDR2 YSLEER. The chain's CDR3 is CASSQETLAGGPSYEQYF. DNA for the CDR3: TGCGCCAGCAGCCAAGAGACCCTAGCGGGAGGACCTTCCTACGAGCAGTACTTC.

This chain's CDR3 is CAWSIGSNQPQHF. The DNA of the CDR3 is TGTGCCTGGAGTATCGGGAGCAATCAGCCCCAGCATTTT. V and J are TRBV30 and TRBJ1-5; D is unclear. Looked up from germline, CDR1 is GTSNPN and CDR2 is SVGIG (reference sequence). Trimming removed 2 bases from V and 1 base from J, with 6 bases in between. The CDR3 contains 13 residues.